This T cell receptor (beta chain) derives from a study of tumor-infiltrating lymphocytes in primary liver carcinoma. The overall study: Enrolled patients were male and female, aged 30 to 69 years.

CDR1 is MNHNS and CDR2 is SASEGT in the germline V gene. The CDR3 contains 15 residues. Concerning this clonotype: Antigen unknown. Without the conserved terminal phenylalanine or tryptophan, this CDR3 likely stems from a read error.

Between about 18 and 33 mg of unsorted bulk tissue served as the source from which RNA and DNA were co-extracted. Study conclusions and caveats: Lower overlap was observed for tumor-adjacent and tumor-blood pairs relative to tumor region pairs. With p = 0.039, the top-250-clone fraction in tumors significantly exceeded that in blood.

Making TCR beta cDNA involved approximately 510 ng total RNA and a constant-region primer. Construction of TCR beta libraries relied on three successive nested multiplex PCR rounds employing slightly modified ARM-PCR. The first two PCR rounds used TRBV1-TRBV30 primers with a Cbeta primer, roughly 10 cycles each. Using its own MiXCR run on the multiplex PCR reads, TCRdb lists one record per CDR3 protein. This table holds roughly 120,000 distinct CDR3 sequences, 55% to 70% found once. The rearrangement links TRBV6-1 to TRBJ2-2; D is ambiguous. The origin of this receptor is an older woman with primary liver carcinoma and hepatitis B virus infection. The sequencing input was tumor-adjacent normal liver tissue. The CDR3: CASSEGDLYTWELFL. The CDR3 coding sequence is TGTGCCAGCAGTGAAGGGGATCTGTACACCTGGGAGCTGTTTCTT.